These 26 T cell receptor beta chains were sequenced from one sample in a study of blood T cells in healthy people across ages. Sample-barcoded 5' priming and a J-beta primer mix drove a second PCR of roughly 6 to 12 cycles. TCRdb processed the 5' RACE reads anew with MiXCR; each CDR3 protein has one entry. Of just under 900,000 distinct CDR3 sequences listed, about 30% are singletons. Sequencing used blood. These receptors were obtained from an elderly woman in good health.

V gene TRBV20-1 combines with J gene TRBJ1-4, with TRBD1 as a possible D gene (6 bases). This CDR3 spans 13 amino acids. The germline V gene encodes CDR1 DFQATT and CDR2 SNEGSKA (reference sequence). Trimming took off 3 bases at V and 7 bases at J, with 12 bases between the two ends. CDR3 sequence reads: CSARRGAGEKLFF. DNA of the CDR3: TGCAGTGCTAGGAGGGGGGCCGGTGAAAAACTGTTTTTT.

This clonotype came up many times. Given a much more abundant clone one base away, this may be a read error. The rearrangement joins TRBV6-5 to TRBJ2-5; TRBD1 matches at 8 bases. Germline CDR1 is MNHEY and CDR2 is SVGAGI. The CDR3 consists of 11 residues. V dropped 2 bases and J dropped 13; count of bases not matched to a gene: 3. CDR3 coding DNA: TGTGCCAGCAGTTACGGACAGGGTGGGTACTTC. Translated, it gives CASSYGQGGYF.

As concerns this clonotype: Just one base apart from a much larger clone, this may be a read error. The rearrangement uses TRBV9 and TRBJ2-1; D is uncertain. The CDR3 totals 15 residues. Germline loops: CDR1 SGDLS, CDR2 YYNGEE. The CDR3 coding sequence is TGTGCCAGCAGCGTAGCTACCGGCCTGGTAGCTGAGCAGGTCTTC. It is translated as CASSVATGLVAEQVF.

Many counts were recorded for this clonotype. V gene TRBV7-2 combines with J gene TRBJ2-1; TRBD1 or TRBD2 may be the D gene (5 bases each). The germline V gene has CDR1 SGHTA and CDR2 FQGNSA. The CDR3 length is 12 residues. Trimming removed 4 bases at V and 9 bases at J, with 10 bases between. The CDR3 region has the DNA TGTGCCAGCAGCTGGGACGTGGGTGAGCAGTTCTTC. This codes for CASSWDVGEQFF.

This clonotype was seen a handful of times. The chain links TRBV28 to TRBJ1-6, with 9 bases fitting TRBD1. Losses at the gene ends were 5 bases for V and 9 bases for J; bases not matched to a gene: 8. Germline CDR1 and CDR2: MDHEN and SYDVKM. This CDR3 has 15 amino acids. The CDR3 DNA reads TGTGCCAGCAGTGGCGGGACAGGGCGGGTTTCACCCCTCCACTTT. It translates to CASSGGTGRVSPLHF. Complete variable domain (other parts from reference TRBV28 and TRBJ1-6): DVKVTQSSRYLVKRTGEKVFLECVQDMDHENMFWYRQDPGLGLRLIYFSYDVKMKEKGDIPEGYSVSREKKERFSLILESASTNQTSMYLCASSGGTGRVSPLHFGNGTRLTVT.

The chain has TRBV28 and TRBJ1-2; D is possibly TRBD1 (6 bases). Trimming pared 7 bases from V and 6 bases from J, leaving 15 bases between. Germline CDR1 reads MDHEN; CDR2 reads SYDVKM. This CDR3 contains 13 residues. The CDR3 DNA sequence: TGTGCCAGCAAGAGGGGGGGGCGCGATGGCTACACCTTC. Translation gives CASKRGGRDGYTF.

This rearrangement joins TRBV6-5 to TRBJ2-3, with a possible D match to TRBD2 (6 bases). Germline CDR1 and CDR2: MNHEY and SVGAGI. Trimming removed 0 bases at V and 0 bases at J, with 16 bases between. The CDR3 covers 18 residues. The DNA of the CDR3 is TGTGCCAGCAGTTACTCGGTTAGCGGAGTGGTTAGCACAGATACGCAGTATTTT. Protein product: CASSYSVSGVVSTDTQYF.

J is TRBJ1-2 and V is TRBV3-1, with D perhaps TRBD1 (5 bases). V lost 4 bases and J lost 8, with 14 bases in between. This CDR3 spans 13 amino acids. Germline CDR1 is LGHDT and CDR2 is YNNKEL (reference sequence). CDR3 sequence: CASSLGPYPGYTF. CDR3 bases: TGTGCCAGCAGCCTGGGACCTTACCCGGGCTACACCTTC.

Comments on this clonotype: A single base separates this from a much larger clone, so it may be a read error. The chain carries TRBV7-9 and TRBJ2-5, with unresolved D. The germline V gene has CDR1 SEHNR and CDR2 FQNEAQ (reference sequence). Trimming shortened V by 5 bases and J by 11 bases, and 21 bases separated the two germline ends. This CDR3 comprises 14 residues. This CDR3 is CASSITPSADEQYF. The CDR3, as DNA: TGTGCCAGCAGCATAACCCCCTCCGCGGATGAGCAGTACTTC. Looking up the rest from reference TRBV7-9 and TRBJ2-5 gives the full variable domain: DTGVSQNPRHKITKRGQNVTFRCDPISEHNRLYWYRQTLGQGPEFLTYFQNEAQLEKSRLLSDRFSAERPKGSFSTLEIQRTEQGDSAMYLCASSITPSADEQYFGPGTRLLVL.

This clonotype was seen many times. The chain couples TRBV24-1 to TRBJ2-5; D ambiguous. CDR1 is KGHDR, CDR2 SFDVKD, per germline. The CDR3 has 14 amino acids. Trimming removed 4 bases at V and 5 bases at J, with 13 bases between. The CDR3: CATSDATIMETQYF. The CDR3 DNA follows: TGTGCCACCAGTGACGCGACAATTATGGAGACCCAGTACTTC.

This clonotype was seen ten or more times. The genes are TRBV10-2 and TRBJ2-5, with a weak D call TRBD2 (5 bases). The ends were cut back, 2 bases at V and 5 bases at J, with 6 bases in the middle. Germline CDR1 is WSHSY and CDR2 is SAAADI. The CDR3 extends over 12 amino acids. CDR3 nucleotides: TGCGCCAGCAGTGAGGGGAGCGAGACCCAGTACTTC. This gives the protein CASSEGSETQYF.

This clonotype was counted ten times or more. The chain uses TRBV4-1 and TRBJ2-1; D unresolved. Trimming shortened V by 0 bases and J by 10 bases, and 13 bases separated the two germline ends. Per the germline V gene, CDR1 is MGHRA and CDR2 is YSYEKL. This CDR3 is 14 amino acids long. The CDR3 reads CASSQDSQVSEQFF. CDR3 sequence (DNA): TGCGCCAGCAGCCAAGATTCTCAGGTCTCGGAGCAGTTCTTC.

The chain recombines TRBV4-3 with TRBJ1-5; TRBD1 aligns across 10 bases. Trimming cost V 3 bases and J 11 bases; bases outside gene matches: 7. The CDR3 runs to 14 residues. The V gene's germline CDR1 is LGHNA and CDR2 YSLEER. Written as DNA, the CDR3 is TGCGCCAGCAGCCAGTCGGACAGGGGGGGGTCCCAGCATTTT. The encoded protein is CASSQSDRGGSQHF.

This clonotype appeared many times. The chain uses TRBV24-1 and TRBJ2-3, with 9 bases identical to TRBD1. Germline V gene lookup returns CDR1 KGHDR and CDR2 SFDVKD. Losses at the gene ends were 3 bases for V and 4 bases for J; bases not matched to a gene: 10. The CDR3 covers 17 residues. The CDR3 here is CATSDLGQGPSSDTQYF. The CDR3 DNA reads as TGTGCCACCAGTGATCTGGGACAGGGCCCTTCTTCAGATACGCAGTATTTT.

This clonotype has more than one count but fewer than ten. This may stem from a read error, because a much larger clone lies one nucleotide away. The chain employs TRBV12-3 or TRBV12-4 and TRBJ2-1; a possible D gene is TRBD2 (6 bases). Trimming stripped 3 bases from V and 6 bases from J, with 12 bases between. This CDR3 contains 14 residues. The CDR3 sequence: CASSFGGAPNEQFF. CDR3 DNA sequence: TGTGCCAGCAGTTTCGGCGGGGCCCCCAATGAGCAGTTCTTC.

This clonotype was observed a handful of times. The chain combines TRBV9 with TRBJ2-6, with a weak D call TRBD1 (6 bases). This CDR3 has 19 amino acids. Germline CDR1 and CDR2: SGDLS and YYNGEE. V gave up 0 bases and J gave up 2 bases, with 18 bases separating them. The CDR3 DNA reads TGTGCCAGCAGCGTAGTGGGGGCGGTAGGAAGGACTGGGGCCAACGTCCTGACTTTC. As protein: CASSVVGAVGRTGANVLTF.

The chain carries TRBV5-4 and TRBJ1-4; D unresolved. The V end lost 0 bases, the J end lost 12 bases, and 18 bases lay between the germline ends. Germline V lookup: CDR1 SGHNT, CDR2 YYREEE (reference sequence). CDR3 length equals 15 residues. The CDR3 DNA reads as TGTGCCAGCAGCTTGGGTCCTGCCGAAGGCGAGGAACTGTTTTTT. Translating it yields CASSLGPAEGEELFF.

In the case of this clonotype: This may stem from a read error, because a much larger clone lies one nucleotide away. The CDR3 carries no conserved terminal phenylalanine or tryptophan, so it likely arises from a read error. V gene TRBV12-3 or TRBV12-4 combines with J gene TRBJ1-6, with a tentative D call TRBD1 (5 bases). V was shortened by 5 bases and J by 0 bases, with 14 bases between the two germline ends. The CDR3 runs to 17 residues. CDR3 nucleotides: TGTGCCAGCAGTGTAAGGGACGGCAGCTCCTATAATTCACCCCTCCACTGT. Its translation: CASSVRDGSSYNSPLHC.

This clonotype showed up many times. This chain uses TRBV27 with TRBJ2-4, with 12 bases fitting TRBD2. From germline, CDR1 is MNHEY and CDR2 SMNVEV (reference sequence). With 5 bases clipped from V and 0 bases from J, the junction kept 23 bases outside the gene matches. The CDR3 is made up of 23 amino acids. The CDR3 bases are TGTGCCAGCAGTGGGAGGACCCCCGCAAGTTCCCTAGCGGGGGGGTTAGCCAAAAACATTCAGTACTTC. It codes for CASSGRTPASSLAGGLAKNIQYF.

For this clonotype: A read error may explain this, as a much larger clone is one base away. V and J are TRBV20-1 and TRBJ2-7; D uncertain. CDR3 length: 12 residues. The V gene's germline CDR1 is DFQATT and CDR2 SNEGSKA (reference sequence). The CDR3 reads CSVRAIAYEQYF. The CDR3 DNA follows: TGCAGTGTTAGAGCCATTGCCTACGAGCAGTACTTC.

The gene calls are TRBV7-8 and TRBJ2-7; weak D call: TRBD2 (6 bases). The V end was cut by 10 bases, the J end by 3 bases, with 28 bases between. CDR1 and CDR2 (germline): SGHVS, FQNEAQ. The CDR3 consists of 17 residues. The CDR3 here is CATLGRDRLTTNYEQYF. DNA for the CDR3: TGTGCCACCCTTGGGCGGGACCGACTAACCACGAACTACGAGCAGTACTTC.

Ten or more counts support this clonotype. CDR3 residues: CASSIGLAGGTQYF. The CDR3 region has the DNA TGTGCCAGCAGCATCGGACTAGCGGGGGGAACCCAGTACTTC. V and J are TRBV7-2 and TRBJ2-5; 14 nucleotides align to TRBD2. Losses at the gene ends were 5 bases for V and 8 bases for J; bases not matched to a gene: 4. This CDR3 is 14 amino acids long. Germline V gene sequence: CDR1 SGHTA, CDR2 FQGNSA.

Only a few counts were recorded for this clonotype. This rearrangement joins TRBV7-9 to TRBJ2-5; 13 bases are shared with TRBD2. The V gene's germline CDR1 is SEHNR and CDR2 FQNEAQ (reference sequence). After removal of 3 bases from V and 5 bases from J, the junction contained 3 bases not matched to a gene. The CDR3 has 15 residues. CDR3: CASSFSGLAGETQYF. The CDR3 DNA reads TGTGCCAGCAGCTTTTCGGGACTAGCGGGGGAGACCCAGTACTTC.

This clonotype was found many times. This sequence joins TRBV6-2 or TRBV6-3 and TRBJ2-4; perhaps TRBD2 as D (6 bases). Germline CDR1 and CDR2: MNHEY and SVGEGT. The ends were cut back, 2 bases at V and 0 bases at J, with 11 bases in the middle. This CDR3 has 16 residues. The CDR3 here is CASSYPRDLAKNIQYF. The CDR3 DNA is TGTGCCAGCAGTTACCCCAGGGACTTAGCCAAAAACATTCAGTACTTC.

This chain connects TRBV18 to TRBJ2-6; D gene unclear. The germline gives CDR1 KGHSH, CDR2 LQKENI. This CDR3 contains 15 residues. Trimming took off 3 bases at V and 0 bases at J, with 6 bases between the two ends. As DNA, the CDR3 is TGTGCCAGCTCACCTAGCAGCTCTGGGGCCAACGTCCTGACTTTC. Protein sequence: CASSPSSSGANVLTF.

This clonotype was observed a handful of times. The CDR3 region has the DNA TGTGCCAGCAGCTTAGTGCAACGACAGGGCATGTTCTTC. This translates into CASSLVQRQGMFF. The chain is built from TRBV11-3 and TRBJ2-1, with 7 bases aligning to TRBD1. The CDR3 consists of 13 residues. Germline V gene data show CDR1 as SGHNT and CDR2 as YENEEA. The V gene end was trimmed by 1 base and the J gene end by 15 bases; junction bases not matched to a gene: 9.